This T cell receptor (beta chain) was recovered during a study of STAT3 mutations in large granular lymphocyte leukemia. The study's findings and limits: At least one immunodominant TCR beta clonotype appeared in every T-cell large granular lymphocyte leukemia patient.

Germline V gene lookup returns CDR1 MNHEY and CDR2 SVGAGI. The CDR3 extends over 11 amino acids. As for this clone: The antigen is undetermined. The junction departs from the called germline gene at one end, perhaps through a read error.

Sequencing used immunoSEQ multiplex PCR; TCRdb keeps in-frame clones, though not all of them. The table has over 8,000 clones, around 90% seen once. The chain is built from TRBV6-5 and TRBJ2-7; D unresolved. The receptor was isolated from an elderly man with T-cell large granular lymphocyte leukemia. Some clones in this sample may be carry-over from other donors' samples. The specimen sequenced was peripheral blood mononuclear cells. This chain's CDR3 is CASSNSYEQYF. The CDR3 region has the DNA TGTGCCAGCAGTAACTCGTACGAGCAGTACTTC.